The source of this T cell receptor (beta chain) is a study of spatial heterogeneity in lung cancer. Trimming removed 5 bases at V and 0 bases at J, with 7 bases between. The length of the CDR3 is 13 residues. TCRdb called the 5' RACE reads again in MiXCR, with one record for every CDR3 protein. The sample lists fewer than 40,000 distinct CDR3 sequences; 7.5% were seen once. The table lists this clonotype with many counts. Documented time point: sample taken at primary tumor resection. Tumor, nontumor lung or frozen PBMC supplied whole RNA, sequenced without sorting. This clonotype originated in a male donor with early-stage non-small cell lung cancer. Specimen: PBMCs, collected at surgery. The genes are TRBV12-3 or TRBV12-4 and TRBJ1-1; no clear D. CDR3 sequence (DNA): TGTGCCAGCAGTCGGACGCTGAACACTGAAGCTTTCTTT. The encoded protein is CASSRTLNTEAFF.